Shown below are 27 T cell receptor beta chains from a single sample sequenced in a study of blood T cell repertoires in COVID-19. Clones were read by immunoSEQ multiplex PCR, and TCRdb kept only the in-frame ones, dropping some. The repertoire holds 140,000 or so clones, with around 89% as singletons. Sequencing was done on a sample of peripheral blood. The receptors stem from a human donor with COVID-19, enrolled during active disease. The donor label of this sample is uncertain.

J is TRBJ1-3 and V is TRBV3-1 (or the pseudogene TRBV3-2); TRBD1 matches at 7 bases. The CDR3 runs to 13 residues. From germline, CDR1 is LGHDT and CDR2 YNNKEL (reference sequence). Germline trimming cut 3 bases from V and 8 bases from J; bases unmatched to any gene: 4. Here the CDR3 reads CASSHGDSYTIYF. The CDR3 DNA follows: TGTGCCAGCAGCCATGGGGACAGTTACACCATATATTTT.

The chain is built from TRBV18 and TRBJ2-1; 11 bases align to TRBD2. The CDR3 loop spans 15 amino acids. Germline V gives CDR1 KGHSH, CDR2 LQKENI. Trimming at V came to 3 bases and at J to 4 bases, leaving 2 bases not matched to a gene. CDR3 sequence (DNA): TGTGCCAGCTCACCGACTAGCGGGGTTTACAATGAGCAGTTCTTC. Protein product: CASSPTSGVYNEQFF.

The chain couples TRBV11-2 to TRBJ2-1; 9 bases match TRBD2. The CDR3 consists of 16 residues. Germline V CDR1 and CDR2: SGHAT, FQNNGV. V lost 5 bases, J lost 8 bases, and 13 bases stayed unmatched. The CDR3 nucleotides read TGTGCCAGCAGCCCGGCGGGGGGGGCAGGAGTCCATGAGCAGTTCTTC. Its translation: CASSPAGGAGVHEQFF.

This sequence joins TRBV5-4 and TRBJ2-7, with 7 positions matching TRBD1. Trimming at V came to 9 bases and at J to 0 bases, leaving 9 bases not matched to a gene. From germline, CDR1 is SGHNT and CDR2 YYREEE (reference sequence). This CDR3 is built from 14 residues. Here the CDR3 reads CATSTGSLSYEQYF. DNA of the CDR3: TGTGCCACCTCGACAGGGTCCCTCTCCTACGAGCAGTACTTC.

The genes are TRBV10-3 and TRBJ2-5; 9 bases are a match to TRBD1. V lost 7 bases, J lost 2 bases, and 8 bases stayed unmatched. This CDR3 is built from 15 residues. Germline-derived CDR1 and CDR2 are ENHRY and SYGVKD. DNA for the CDR3: TGTGCCATCAATTCGGCGACAGGGGGGCAAGAGACCCAGTACTTC. It translates to CAINSATGGQETQYF.

The chain carries TRBV11-3 and TRBJ2-5, with TRBD1 matching over 9 bases. The CDR3 runs 17 residues. V lost 1 base and J lost 4; bases outside the gene matches: 10. Germline lookup yields CDR1 SGHNT and CDR2 YENEEA. The DNA of the CDR3 is TGTGCCAGCAGCTTAGGAGCACAGGGGGCTGGGGTAGAGACCCAGTACTTC. Translating gives CASSLGAQGAGVETQYF.

The CDR3 reads CASSLQTGISSGETQYF. In nucleotides, the CDR3 is TGCGCCAGCAGCTTACAAACAGGGATTTCGTCCGGAGAGACCCAGTACTTC. The rearrangement uses TRBV5-1 and TRBJ2-5; possible D gene TRBD1, 6 bases. The CDR3 is 17 residues long. CDR1 and CDR2 from the germline V gene are SGHRS and YFSETQ. Trimming removed 2 bases from V and 4 bases from J, with 21 bases in between.

This clone counts as medium-sized. This sequence joins TRBV12-3 or TRBV12-4 and TRBJ2-1; D is perhaps TRBD2 (5 bases). There are 12 residues in the CDR3. V shed 6 bases and J shed 13 bases, with 16 bases lying between them. The CDR3 sequence: CASRTGFSAQFF. In DNA, the CDR3 is TGTGCCAGCAGGACGGGGTTCTCCGCACAGTTCTTC.

The chain is built from TRBV28 and TRBJ1-6; D remains ambiguous. Germline CDR1 and CDR2: MDHEN and SYDVKM. This CDR3 contains 17 residues. V dropped 2 bases and J dropped 0 bases, with 11 bases sitting between them. This chain's CDR3 is CASSLPTESSYNSPLHF. Here the CDR3 DNA reads TGTGCCAGCAGTTTACCCACAGAGAGCTCCTATAATTCACCCCTCCACTTT.

V and J are TRBV18 and TRBJ2-5; 11 bases agree with TRBD1. Germline trimming cut 3 bases from V and 5 bases from J; bases unmatched to any gene: 5. The CDR3 sequence is 15 residues long. Per germline, CDR1 KGHSH and CDR2 LQKENI. The CDR3 nucleotides are TGTGCCAGCTCACCGAGGACAGGGGGCGCGGAGACCCAGTACTTC. It specifies CASSPRTGGAETQYF.

This chain uses TRBV28 with TRBJ1-5; D not resolved. Germline CDR1 MDHEN, CDR2 SYDVKM. V was shortened by 5 bases and J by 5 bases, with 13 bases between the two germline ends. CDR3 length equals 14 residues. The CDR3 loop is CASSPGIFDQPQHF. CDR3 nucleotide sequence: TGTGCCAGCAGTCCCGGGATCTTTGATCAGCCCCAGCATTTT.

The chain has TRBV19 and TRBJ1-5, with 8 nucleotides matching TRBD1. V trimming: 5 bases; J trimming: 2 bases; junction bases outside the gene matches: 11. The germline V gene encodes CDR1 LNHDA and CDR2 SQIVND (reference sequence). The CDR3 sequence is 17 residues long. The CDR3: CASSLTGGGYGNQPQHF. The CDR3, as DNA: TGTGCCAGTAGTCTTACAGGGGGGGGCTACGGCAATCAGCCCCAGCATTTT. The variable domain in full, completed from reference TRBV19 and TRBJ1-5, reads DGGITQSPKYLFRKEGQNVTLSCEQNLNHDAMYWYRQDPGQGLRLIYYSQIVNDFQKGDIAEGYSVSREKKESFPLTVTSAQKNPTAFYLCASSLTGGGYGNQPQHFGDGTRLSIL.

This CDR3 reads CASSLANAGETQYF. CDR3 DNA sequence: TGCGCCAGCAGCTTGGCCAACGCGGGAGAGACCCAGTACTTC. The V gene is TRBV5-1, the J gene TRBJ2-5; maybe TRBD2 (5 bases). V shed 0 bases and J shed 4 bases, with 10 bases lying between them. CDR1 and CDR2 (germline): SGHRS, YFSETQ. The CDR3 consists of 14 residues.

This chain joins TRBV9 and TRBJ2-5, with 7 bases matching TRBD1. The V segment lost 4 bases and the J segment 1 base; nucleotides outside the gene matches: 10. This CDR3 is built from 16 residues. Per germline, CDR1 SGDLS and CDR2 YYNGEE. This CDR3 is CASSPRQGRGQETQYF. In nucleotides, the CDR3 is TGTGCCAGCAGCCCCAGACAGGGTCGAGGCCAAGAGACCCAGTACTTC.

V is TRBV18 and J is TRBJ1-4; a weak D match, TRBD1 (5 bases). CDR3 size: 13 residues. CDR1 is KGHSH and CDR2 is LQKENI in the germline V gene. The V end was cut by 6 bases, the J end by 3 bases, with 8 bases between. The CDR3 reads CASSQGSNEKLFF. The DNA of the CDR3 is TGTGCCAGCTCTCAGGGATCTAATGAAAAACTGTTTTTT.

This chain links TRBV18 with TRBJ1-1; no clear D gene. The CDR3 runs to 13 residues. V was pared by 3 bases and J by 1 base, with 6 bases between. Germline CDR1 is KGHSH and CDR2 is LQKENI. The CDR3 bases are TGTGCCAGCTCACCCACCAGGAACACTGAAGCTTTCTTT. It specifies CASSPTRNTEAFF.

The sample holds one count of this clone. The rearrangement uses TRBV5-1 and TRBJ1-1; 9 nucleotides agree with TRBD1. The length of the CDR3 is 14 residues. V was clipped by 4 bases and J by 7 bases; unmatched bases: 8. CDR1 is SGHRS and CDR2 is YFSETQ in the germline V gene. The DNA for the CDR3 is TGCGCCAGCAGCCCCTCCGGGACAGGGAATGAAGCTTTCTTT. This translates into CASSPSGTGNEAFF. Combining the CDR3 with reference TRBV5-1 and TRBJ1-1 gives the whole variable domain KAGVTQTPRYLIKTRGQQVTLSCSPISGHRSVSWYQQTPGQGLQFLFEYFSETQRNKGNFPGRFSGRQFSNSRSEMNVSTLELGDSALYLCASSPSGTGNEAFFGQGTRLTVV.

This chain connects TRBV6-5 to TRBJ1-1; D may be TRBD1 (5 bases). Trimming took 6 bases from V and 5 from J, leaving 13 bases between them. The CDR3 covers 13 residues. In germline, CDR1 is MNHEY, CDR2 SVGAGI. The CDR3 loop reads CASRGLDSTEAFF. Written as DNA, the CDR3 is TGTGCCAGCAGGGGACTAGATTCTACTGAAGCTTTCTTT.

The chain joins TRBV11-3 to TRBJ1-3; no clear D. Trimming took 9 bases from V and 3 from J, leaving 15 bases between them. Germline CDR1 and CDR2: SGHNT and YENEEA. There are 14 residues in the CDR3. The CDR3 bases are TGTGCCAGTGGAGGGCCCGCCGGTGGAAACACCATATATTTT. This gives the protein CASGGPAGGNTIYF. The full variable domain, with the rest looked up from reference TRBV11-3 and TRBJ1-3, is EAGVVQSPRYKIIEKKQPVAFWCNPISGHNTLYWYLQNLGQGPELLIRYENEEAVDDSQLPKDRFSAERLKGVDSTLKIQPAELGDSAVYLCASGGPAGGNTIYFGEGSWLTVV.

The chain uses TRBV14 and TRBJ2-7; 11 nucleotides agree with TRBD2. V shed 0 bases and J 4 bases; nucleotides not matched to a gene: 8. The CDR3 has 17 residues. In germline, CDR1 is SGHDN, CDR2 FVKESK. The CDR3 sequence is CASSQDRTSGSRYEQYF. In DNA, the CDR3 is TGTGCCAGCAGCCAAGATCGAACTAGCGGGAGTAGGTACGAGCAGTACTTC.

This chain links TRBV7-9 with TRBJ1-4; TRBD1 aligns across 8 bases. This CDR3 spans 14 amino acids. With 4 bases clipped from V and 8 bases from J, the junction kept 6 bases outside the gene matches. Germline CDR1 SEHNR, CDR2 FQNEAQ (reference sequence). The CDR3 loop reads CASSSPGQEEKLFF. CDR3 nucleotide sequence: TGTGCCAGCAGCTCACCGGGACAGGAGGAAAAACTGTTTTTT.

The V gene is TRBV18, the J gene TRBJ1-3, with TRBD1 identical over 12 bases. V trimming: 3 bases; J trimming: 1 base; junction bases outside the gene matches: 7. Germline V CDR1 and CDR2: KGHSH, LQKENI. The CDR3 is 18 residues long. CDR3 nucleotides: TGTGCCAGCTCACCTACGCCGGGACAGGGGGCATCTGGAAACACCATATATTTT. This codes for CASSPTPGQGASGNTIYF.

This sequence joins TRBV21-1 and TRBJ2-3; TRBD1, the table's D call, lacks a check against the DNA. TRBV21-1 is listed as a pseudogene. The CDR3 has 18 amino acids. In DNA form, the CDR3 reads TGTGCCAGCAGCAAAGTTGGGACAGGGGGAGAGAGCACAGATACGCAGTATTTT. This gives the protein CASSKVGTGGESTDTQYF.

This chain joins TRBV11-2 and TRBJ2-1; TRBD2 might be the D (6 bases). Trimming shortened V by 6 bases and J by 11 bases, and 20 bases separated the two germline ends. This CDR3 contains 14 residues. Germline V gives CDR1 SGHAT, CDR2 FQNNGV. CDR3 coding DNA: TGTGCCAGCAGTTCCGGGAGTTATGGAATGAAGCAGTTCTTC. It is translated as CASSSGSYGMKQFF.

V and J are TRBV3-1 (or the pseudogene TRBV3-2) and TRBJ2-5, with 8 positions matching TRBD2. Per the germline V gene, CDR1 is LGHDT and CDR2 is YNNKEL (reference sequence). This CDR3 contains 15 residues. V was pared by 0 bases and J by 5 bases, with 5 bases of the junction left unmatched. The CDR3 sequence: CASSQDSGGGETQYF. The CDR3 DNA reads TGTGCCAGCAGCCAAGATTCCGGGGGGGGTGAGACCCAGTACTTC.

This chain joins TRBV6-5 and TRBJ1-3; 7 nucleotides match TRBD1. J lost 0 bases, V lost 6 bases, and 5 bases had no gene match. Germline V gene sequence: CDR1 MNHEY, CDR2 SVGAGI. The CDR3 is 15 amino acids. In nucleotides, the CDR3 is TGTGCCAGCAGGGGACAGTACCGCTCTGGAAACACCATATATTTT. As protein: CASRGQYRSGNTIYF.

This sequence joins TRBV27 and TRBJ2-5; 10 bases align to TRBD2. Trimming at V came to 6 bases and at J to 1 base, leaving 8 bases not matched to a gene. This CDR3 spans 16 amino acids. In germline, CDR1 is MNHEY, CDR2 SMNVEV (reference sequence). CDR3 in amino acids: CASRWNSGGTQETQYF. DNA of the CDR3: TGTGCCAGCAGATGGAATAGCGGGGGGACCCAAGAGACCCAGTACTTC.